The TCR beta chain described here comes from a study of early stage breast cancer tumors. Study background: Most invasive tumors, about 75% of the 16, were ER+/PR+/HER2-. Study-level findings and limits: Comparing each tissue with blood distinguished tumor from normal in 14 of 16 patients. Tumors had around 2.4-fold higher T cell density than normal breast.

The repertoire was sequenced with immunoSEQ multiplex PCR; TCRdb's copy has only in-frame clones and lacks some. The table records 40,000 to 60,000 clones, roughly 80% of them present only once. As to this clone: Its antigen remains unidentified.

V shed 4 bases, J shed 3 bases, and the junction held 7 bases outside the gene matches. The germline gives CDR1 SGHDT, CDR2 YYEEEE. This CDR3 spans 15 amino acids. This clonotype was sampled from a person between 45 and 65 years old with breast cancer. The sequenced sample was blood. The genes are TRBV5-6 and TRBJ1-3; 7 bases map to TRBD1. For the CDR3, the DNA is TGTGCCAGCAGCCCCACAGGGGCCGGTGGAAACACCATATATTTT. Translation: CASSPTGAGGNTIYF. Full variable domain (outside the CDR3, taken from reference TRBV5-6 and TRBJ1-3): DAGVTQSPTHLIKTRGQQVTLRCSPKSGHDTVSWYQQALGQGPQFIFQYYEEEERQRGNFPDRFSGHQFPNYSSELNVNALLLGDSALYLCASSPTGAGGNTIYFGEGSWLTVV.